These T cell receptor beta chains were read from a single sample in a study of memory CD4+ T cells and cytomegalovirus serostatus. Method: immunoSEQ multiplex PCR; TCRdb's copy keeps in-frame clones and lacks some. This sample yields about 64,000 clones, of which roughly four fifths are seen a single time; 0.88% belongs to the top ten. Material for sequencing was memory CD4+ T cells from blood. These receptors were collected from an adult in good health and CMV-seronegative. The CDR3 runs from the conserved cysteine through the conserved F or W. D genes are given only for firm matches. The size of a clone is reported for some rows only, either as once, few or many, or as a class for expanded clones.

>TRBJ1-2|-|TRBV7-9|-
CASSLEVGVYGYTF
TGTGCCAGCAGCTTAGAGGTGGGGGTCTATGGCTACACCTTC
>TRBJ1-1|few|TRBV29-1|TRBD1
CSGRDREGVGTEAFF
TGCAGCGGAAGGGACAGGGAAGGAGTTGGCACTGAAGCTTTCTTT
>TRBJ1-5|-|TRBV19|-
CASRQGDQPQHF
TGTGCCAGTAGACAAGGGGATCAGCCCCAGCATTTT
>TRBJ1-4|once|TRBV28|-
CASRQGANEKLFF
TGTGCCAGCAGACAGGGAGCTAATGAAAAACTGTTTTTT
>TRBJ2-7|few|TRBV6-1|-
CASSPRTDSYEQYF
TGTGCCAGCAGTCCGAGGACGGATTCCTACGAGCAGTACTTC
>TRBJ2-1|-|TRBV7-2|TRBD2
CASSPGLAGEQFF
TGTGCCAGCAGCCCGGGACTAGCGGGTGAGCAGTTCTTC
>TRBJ1-2|-|TRBV28|-
CASSLGGLVDSHYGYTF
TGTGCCAGCAGTTTGGGGGGGCTTGTGGACAGTCACTATGGCTACACCTTC
>TRBJ2-2|-|TRBV5-4|-
CASSSRHGSNTGELFF
TGTGCCAGCAGCAGTAGACATGGGTCGAACACCGGGGAGCTGTTTTTT
>TRBJ1-1|few|TRBV2|-
CASGRGFVMNTEAFF
TGTGCCAGCGGGAGGGGGTTCGTTATGAACACTGAAGCTTTCTTT
>TRBJ2-2|-|TRBV10-1|-
CASSDGGLNTGELFF
TGCGCCAGCAGTGACGGGGGACTGAACACCGGGGAGCTGTTTTTT
>TRBJ1-5|-|TRBV6-5|-
CASSSQGWQPQHF
TGTGCCAGCAGTTCCCAAGGGTGGCAGCCCCAGCATTTT
>TRBJ2-2|-|TRBV10-2|TRBD1
CAVHRDRGTGELFF
TGCGCCGTTCACCGGGACAGGGGGACCGGGGAGCTGTTTTTT
>TRBJ1-2|-|TRBV18|-
CASSPEGGRYGYTF
TGTGCCAGCTCACCAGAGGGGGGGCGCTATGGCTACACCTTC
>TRBJ2-3|-|TRBV5-1|-
CASSLGYAVTDTQYF
TGCGCCAGCAGCTTGGGCTACGCCGTAACAGATACGCAGTATTTT
>TRBJ1-1|-|TRBV5-1|-
CASSNRHGNTEAFF
TGCGCCAGCAGCAACCGACACGGGAACACTGAAGCTTTCTTT
>TRBJ2-1|-|TRBV29-1|TRBD2
CSVGGTSGYNEQFF
TGCAGCGTAGGGGGGACTAGCGGCTACAATGAGCAGTTCTTC
>TRBJ2-7|-|TRBV13|-
CASSLRTVFGEQYF
TGTGCCAGCAGCCTAAGGACAGTGTTTGGGGAGCAGTACTTC
>TRBJ1-2|-|TRBV6-1|-
CASSAGVGRPSYGYTF
TGTGCCAGCAGTGCGGGGGTGGGCAGGCCTTCATATGGCTACACCTTC
>TRBJ2-3|-|TRBV7-2|-
CASSLLVGRGGTDTQYF
TGTGCCAGCAGCTTACTGGTTGGTAGGGGGGGCACAGATACGCAGTATTTT
>TRBJ1-4|-|TRBV6-5|TRBD1
CASSYGAGTENEKLFF
TGTGCCAGCAGTTACGGTGCGGGGACAGAGAATGAAAAACTGTTTTTT
>TRBJ1-2|-|TRBV7-2|TRBD1
CASSPPTGAGGYTF
TGTGCCAGCAGCCCGCCGACAGGGGCGGGTGGCTACACCTTC
>TRBJ1-2|-|TRBV5-5|-
CASSIQRARVDEGYTF
TGTGCCAGCAGTATCCAAAGGGCCAGGGTCGATGAGGGCTACACCTTC
>TRBJ2-3|-|TRBV7-6|-
CASSFSAQGSDTQYF
TGTGCCAGCAGCTTTTCGGCCCAAGGGTCGGATACGCAGTATTTT
>TRBJ2-7|-|TRBV7-2|TRBD1
CASSPRQGNEQYF
TGTGCCAGCAGCCCCCGACAGGGGAACGAGCAGTACTTC
>TRBJ1-4|-|TRBV5-4|-
CASSFTGGVNEKLFF
TGTGCCAGCAGCTTCACAGGAGGGGTTAATGAAAAACTGTTTTTT
>TRBJ2-7|-|TRBV5-1|-
CASGRDGDYEQYF
TGCGCCAGCGGCCGGGACGGAGACTACGAGCAGTACTTC
>TRBJ1-4|-|TRBV2|-
CASSAPRGAGNEKLFF
TGTGCCAGCAGTGCCCCGAGGGGGGCTGGAAATGAAAAACTGTTTTTT
>TRBJ1-2|-|TRBV27|TRBD1
CASSLSWGQGARGYGYTF
TGTGCCAGCAGTTTATCATGGGGACAGGGGGCGCGCGGCTATGGCTACACCTTC
>TRBJ1-2|-|TRBV30|-
CALTRGSGYTF
TGTGCTCTAACTAGGGGGAGTGGCTACACCTTC
>TRBJ2-3|-|TRBV2|-
CASSGQAVADTQYF
TGTGCCAGCAGTGGACAGGCAGTTGCAGATACGCAGTATTTT
>TRBJ1-1|-|TRBV7-9|TRBD1
CASSPGQGIHEAFF
TGTGCCAGCTCACCGGGACAGGGGATCCATGAAGCTTTCTTT
>TRBJ1-2|-|TRBV6-5|-
CASLGRERADGYTF
TGTGCCAGCCTTGGGCGGGAGCGCGCGGATGGCTACACCTTC
>TRBJ1-1|-|TRBV30|-
CAWSRALPFGAFF
TGTGCCTGGAGTAGGGCCCTCCCTTTTGGAGCTTTCTTT
>TRBJ2-7|-|TRBV5-1|-
CASSPGAGRAYEQYF
TGCGCCAGCAGCCCCGGGGCAGGACGAGCCTACGAGCAGTACTTC
>TRBJ2-1|-|TRBV9|TRBD1
CASSVSDRDNEQFF
TGTGCCAGCAGCGTTTCGGACAGGGACAATGAGCAGTTCTTC
>TRBJ2-2|-|TRBV15|TRBD2
CATSRRAGGNTGELFF
TGTGCCACCAGCAGACGAGCGGGAGGGAACACCGGGGAGCTGTTTTTT
>TRBJ2-1|-|TRBV14|TRBD2
CASSQRLAGASYNEQFF
TGTGCCAGCAGCCAAAGACTAGCGGGGGCCTCCTACAATGAGCAGTTCTTC
>TRBJ2-5|-|TRBV2|-
CASSGQIQETQYF
TGTGCCAGCAGTGGACAGATCCAAGAGACCCAGTACTTC
>TRBJ1-5|-|TRBV19|TRBD1
CASSIPGTGNQPQHF
TGTGCCAGTAGTATCCCCGGGACAGGCAATCAGCCCCAGCATTTT
>TRBJ1-1|once|TRBV11-3|TRBD1
CASSLRGGDTEAFF
TGTGCCAGCAGCCTCAGGGGGGGGGACACTGAAGCTTTCTTT
>TRBJ1-1|-|TRBV9|-
CASSAYLTSHTEAFF
TGTGCCAGCAGCGCCTACTTAACCTCCCACACTGAAGCTTTCTTT